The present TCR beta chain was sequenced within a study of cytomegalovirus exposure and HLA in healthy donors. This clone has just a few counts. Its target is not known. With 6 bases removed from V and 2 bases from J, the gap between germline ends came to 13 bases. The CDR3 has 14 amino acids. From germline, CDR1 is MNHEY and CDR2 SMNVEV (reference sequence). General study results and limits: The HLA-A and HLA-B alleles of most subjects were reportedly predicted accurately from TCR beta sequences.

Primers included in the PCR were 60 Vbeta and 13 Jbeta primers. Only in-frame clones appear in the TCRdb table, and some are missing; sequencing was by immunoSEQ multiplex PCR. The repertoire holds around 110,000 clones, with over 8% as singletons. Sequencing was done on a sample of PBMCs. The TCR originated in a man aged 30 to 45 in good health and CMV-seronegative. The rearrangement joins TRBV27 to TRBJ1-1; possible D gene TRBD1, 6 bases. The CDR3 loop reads CASSPPGVNTEAFF. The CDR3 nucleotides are TGTGCCAGCAGCCCCCCAGGGGTAAACACTGAAGCTTTCTTT.